One sample yielded the 21 T cell receptor beta chains listed below, sequenced in a study of neurological immune-mediated disorders. TCRdb passed the 5' RACE reads through MiXCR, listing each CDR3 protein once. Among some 28,000 distinct CDR3 sequences listed, roughly 25% were seen once. The specimen sequenced was CD4+ T cells from blood. These receptors were obtained from a man aged 45-65 years with HTLV-1-associated myelopathy (HAM/TSP).

The genes are TRBV19 and TRBJ2-3; perhaps D is TRBD1 or TRBD2 (5 bases each). The CDR3 runs 15 residues. CDR1 LNHDA and CDR2 SQIVND come from the germline V gene (reference sequence). Trimming left V 4 bases short and J 4 bases short, with 15 bases between. Here the CDR3 reads CASSRDASPPDTQYF. The CDR3 DNA reads TGTGCCAGTAGTAGGGACGCGAGTCCCCCAGATACGCAGTATTTT.

This clonotype was counted at least ten times. The J gene is TRBJ2-5, the V gene TRBV5-1, with 9 bases matching TRBD2. Looked up from germline, CDR1 is SGHRS and CDR2 is YFSETQ. V dropped 2 bases and J dropped 4; count of bases not matched to a gene: 12. The CDR3 runs 17 residues. The CDR3 sequence: CASSLGLAGNRGETQYF. In DNA form, the CDR3 reads TGCGCCAGCAGCTTAGGGCTAGCGGGAAATCGCGGAGAGACCCAGTACTTC.

This clonotype was recorded at least ten times. The rearrangement joins TRBV18 to TRBJ2-2; D is undetermined. There are 15 residues in the CDR3. Germline lookup yields CDR1 KGHSH and CDR2 LQKENI. V lost 6 bases and J 0 bases, leaving 11 bases between the germline ends. The CDR3 reads CASSLANANTGELFF. The DNA of the CDR3 is TGTGCCAGCTCGTTAGCTAACGCGAACACCGGGGAGCTGTTTTTT.

This clonotype was seen many times. This chain links TRBV27 with TRBJ2-5; no clear D. Germline V gene lookup returns CDR1 MNHEY and CDR2 SMNVEV (reference sequence). V was cut by 4 bases and J by 4 bases, with 10 bases left in between. The CDR3 loop spans 13 amino acids. For the CDR3, the DNA is TGTGCCAGCAGTTCCGGAAGGCGAGAGACCCAGTACTTC. As protein: CASSSGRRETQYF.

J is TRBJ1-2 and V is TRBV7-9; D is uncertain. The CDR3 is 13 residues long. Trimming left V 4 bases short and J 8 bases short, with 14 bases between. The germline V gene encodes CDR1 SEHNR and CDR2 FQNEAQ (reference sequence). CDR3 region: CASSSTEGNGYTF. CDR3 DNA sequence: TGTGCCAGCAGCTCCACAGAGGGAAACGGCTACACCTTC.

This clonotype showed up just once. This sequence joins TRBV19 and TRBJ1-6; D gene unclear. Deletions cut 3 bases from V and 13 bases from J, with 10 bases between. The CDR3 contains 12 residues. Germline lookup yields CDR1 LNHDA and CDR2 SQIVND (reference sequence). The CDR3 nucleotides read TGTGCCAGTAGTATGCGGGGTGAGCCCCTCCACTTT. Protein sequence: CASSMRGEPLHF. The whole variable domain, remainder taken from reference TRBV19 and TRBJ1-6, is DGGITQSPKYLFRKEGQNVTLSCEQNLNHDAMYWYRQDPGQGLRLIYYSQIVNDFQKGDIAEGYSVSREKKESFPLTVTSAQKNPTAFYLCASSMRGEPLHFGNGTRLTVT.

Comments on this clonotype: A clone one base away is much larger, so this may be a read error. The chain uses TRBV4-1 and TRBJ2-3; no clear D. The CDR3 is made up of 15 amino acids. Germline-derived CDR1 and CDR2 are MGHRA and YSYEKL. V was cut by 0 bases and J by 2 bases, with 9 bases left in between. CDR3: CASSQDMVTTDTQYF. As DNA, the CDR3 is TGCGCCAGCAGCCAAGATATGGTAACCACAGATACGCAGTATTTT.

This clonotype was detected ten times or more. The chain couples TRBV20-1 to TRBJ1-3; D unclear. CDR1 DFQATT and CDR2 SNEGSKA come from the germline V gene (reference sequence). With 3 bases removed from V and 0 bases from J, the gap between germline ends came to 12 bases. This CDR3 region has 15 residues. The CDR3 protein is CSASMYGISGNTIYF. The CDR3 nucleotides read TGCAGTGCTAGTATGTACGGTATCTCTGGAAACACCATATATTTT.

This clonotype was observed many times. The CDR3 sequence is CASSFLPGGRNQPQHF. In nucleotides, the CDR3 is TGTGCCAGCAGCTTCCTTCCAGGGGGCCGCAATCAGCCCCAGCATTTT. The rearrangement uses TRBV5-8 and TRBJ1-5; 8 nucleotides match TRBD1. CDR1 is SGHTS and CDR2 is YDEGEE in the germline V gene. This CDR3 is 16 amino acids long. V dropped 2 bases and J dropped 2; count of bases not matched to a gene: 6.

This clonotype was counted ten times or more. The genes are TRBV20-1 and TRBJ2-5; 9 bases match TRBD1. Trimming cost V 6 bases and J 5 bases; bases outside gene matches: 16. The CDR3 runs 16 residues. Germline CDR1 is DFQATT and CDR2 is SNEGSKA (reference sequence). The CDR3 loop is CSAISGAWTGVETQYF. CDR3 DNA: TGCAGTGCCATTTCCGGGGCCTGGACAGGGGTGGAGACCCAGTACTTC.

This clonotype was counted many times. The V call is TRBV5-1, the J call TRBJ2-2, with 7 bases identical to TRBD2. CDR1 and CDR2 from the germline V gene are SGHRS and YFSETQ. V lost 4 bases to trimming and J lost 4 bases; unmatched junction nucleotides: 7. The CDR3 extends over 15 amino acids. This CDR3 is CASSPVTGGTGELFF. The CDR3 DNA is TGCGCCAGCAGCCCGGTCACGGGGGGCACCGGGGAGCTGTTTTTT.

This clonotype showed up many times. The genes are TRBV3-1 and TRBJ1-5; a weak D match, TRBD1 (5 bases). CDR1 and CDR2 (germline): LGHDT, YNNKEL (reference sequence). This CDR3 has 15 amino acids. V was trimmed by 0 bases and J by 4 bases, leaving 10 bases between them. CDR3: CASSQDGTPNQPQHF. The CDR3 bases are TGTGCCAGCAGCCAAGATGGGACGCCGAATCAGCCCCAGCATTTT.

The chain carries TRBV4-2 and TRBJ1-4, with D possibly matching TRBD1 (6 bases). Germline values: CDR1 LGHNA, CDR2 YNFKEQ. The CDR3 covers 15 residues. V was pared by 0 bases and J by 7 bases, with 12 bases between. Written as DNA, the CDR3 is TGTGCCAGCAGCCAAGATGGGGGGCTAGGTGAAAAACTGTTTTTT. The encoded protein is CASSQDGGLGEKLFF.

The chain employs TRBV10-1 and TRBJ2-7; D is ambiguous. Germline assignment: CDR1 WNHNN and CDR2 SYGVQD (reference sequence). There are 12 residues in the CDR3. V was trimmed by 4 bases and J by 3 bases, leaving 7 bases between them. This chain's CDR3 is CASSGTYYEQYF. DNA of the CDR3: TGCGCCAGCAGTGGGACCTACTACGAGCAGTACTTC.

This rearrangement joins TRBV3-1 to TRBJ2-1; possibly TRBD1 for D (6 bases). The ends were cut back, 5 bases at V and 10 bases at J, with 12 bases in the middle. Germline V gene data show CDR1 as LGHDT and CDR2 as YNNKEL (reference sequence). The CDR3 runs to 12 residues. Here the CDR3 DNA reads TGTGCCAGCAGCTTACAGGGTCACGAGCAGTTCTTC. It is translated as CASSLQGHEQFF.

In this sample, this clonotype turned up a few times. The rearrangement links TRBV3-1 to TRBJ2-3, with TRBD2 matching over 7 bases. The germline CDR1 and CDR2 sequences are LGHDT and YNNKEL (reference sequence). The CDR3 is made up of 15 amino acids. J lost 4 bases, V lost 2 bases, and 6 bases had no gene match. The DNA of the CDR3 is TGTGCCAGCAGCCAACAAGGGGAGGGGCCAGATACGCAGTATTTT. It encodes CASSQQGEGPDTQYF.

This clonotype was observed at least ten times. A much larger clone sits a single nucleotide away, making a read error possible. The CDR3 coding sequence is TGTGCCAGCACCCTATCGGGGGGCTCTGGGGCCAACGCCCTGACTTTC. This gives the protein CASTLSGGSGANALTF. The chain recombines TRBV7-3 with TRBJ2-6; possibly TRBD2 for D (7 bases). The CDR3 runs 16 residues. The germline V gene has CDR1 SGHTA and CDR2 FQGTGA.

This clonotype was seen many times. The rearrangement links TRBV15 to TRBJ2-1, with a possible D match to TRBD1 (6 bases). The ends were cut back, 4 bases at V and 9 bases at J, with 22 bases in the middle. Germline V gene lookup returns CDR1 LNHNV and CDR2 YYDKDF (reference sequence). The CDR3 runs 16 residues. CDR3 loop: CATSTRDTRGRGEQFF. The CDR3 region has the DNA TGTGCCACCAGCACCCGGGACACGAGGGGCAGGGGTGAGCAGTTCTTC.

Ten or more counts support this clonotype. The V and J genes are TRBV6-6 and TRBJ1-5; D possibly corresponds to TRBD1 (6 bases). The germline gives CDR1 MNHNY, CDR2 SVGAGI (reference sequence). This CDR3 is built from 14 residues. The ends were cut back, 6 bases at V and 8 bases at J, with 17 bases in the middle. The CDR3 is CASSRLGAAEPQHF. The CDR3 DNA follows: TGTGCCAGCAGCCGCCTGGGGGCAGCCGAGCCCCAGCATTTT.

This clonotype was detected ten times or more. The rearrangement uses TRBV24-1 and TRBJ2-1; 9 bases are a match to TRBD2. Germline loops: CDR1 KGHDR, CDR2 SFDVKD. The CDR3 sequence is 15 residues long. After removal of 2 bases from V and 7 bases from J, the junction contained 5 bases not matched to a gene. CDR3 loop: CATSDYAGGLNEQFF. The CDR3 DNA follows: TGTGCCACCAGTGATTATGCGGGAGGGTTAAATGAGCAGTTCTTC.

This clonotype was detected ten times or more. This chain joins TRBV5-1 and TRBJ2-3; 12 nucleotides align to TRBD2. J was trimmed by 4 bases and V by 6 bases; bases with no gene match: 6. The CDR3 contains 15 residues. Per the germline V gene, CDR1 is SGHRS and CDR2 is YFSETQ. For the CDR3, the DNA is TGCGCCAGCAACCTAGCGGGAGGGCCGTCAGATACGCAGTATTTT. Translation gives CASNLAGGPSDTQYF.